The 11 T cell receptor beta chains listed next were all sequenced from one sample in a study of PD-1 blockade in classical Hodgkin lymphoma. Each and every patient relapsed after autologous stem cell transplantation, and patients got differing brentuximab vedotin exposure. Repertoires were generated with immunoSEQ multiplex PCR, while TCRdb's copy carries only in-frame clones and drops some. The sample holds approximately 25,000 clones; roughly 80% are singletons and the top ten take approximately 8.4%. Sample: peripheral blood mononuclear cells (PBMCs), taken before the second cycle of nivolumab. All receptors derive from a human donor with classical Hodgkin lymphoma.

The chain uses TRBV5-1 and TRBJ2-7; 9 bases align to TRBD1. V dropped 1 base and J dropped 3; count of bases not matched to a gene: 2. Per germline, CDR1 SGHRS and CDR2 YFSETQ. The CDR3 contains 14 residues. In DNA, the CDR3 is TGCGCCAGCAGCTTGCAGGGACAGGGCTACGAGCAGTACTTC. Its protein product is CASSLQGQGYEQYF.

V and J are TRBV7-2 and TRBJ1-3; D gene ambiguous. Germline V gene lookup returns CDR1 SGHTA and CDR2 FQGNSA. This CDR3 comprises 12 residues. Between the trimmed V and J ends, which lost 5 bases and 2 bases, there was a span of 4 bases. Written as DNA, the CDR3 is TGTGCCAGCAGCGTAACTGGAAACACCATATATTTT. Translation: CASSVTGNTIYF.

The rearrangement joins TRBV9 to TRBJ2-2; TRBD2 is a possible D gene (6 bases). V was trimmed by 0 bases and J by 7 bases, leaving 10 bases between them. Germline values: CDR1 SGDLS, CDR2 YYNGEE. This CDR3 contains 14 residues. The CDR3 is CASSVGYGGGELFF. In DNA form, the CDR3 reads TGTGCCAGCAGCGTAGGATACGGGGGCGGGGAGCTGTTTTTT. The whole variable domain, filled in from reference TRBV9 and TRBJ2-2, reads DSGVTQTPKHLITATGQRVTLRCSPRSGDLSVYWYQQSLDQGLQFLIQYYNGEERAKGNILERFSAQQFPDLHSELNLSSLELGDSALYFCASSVGYGGGELFFGEGSRLTVL.

The chain joins TRBV23-1 to TRBJ2-3; no definite D call. TRBV23-1 carries the ORF label, with uncertain function. The length of the CDR3 is 17 residues. V lost 2 bases, J lost 1 base, and 16 bases lay in between. CDR3 DNA: TGCGCCAGCAGTCAAGGGTTTAGTCAGGATCGCACAGATACGCAGTATTTT. It yields the protein CASSQGFSQDRTDTQYF.

This clone was picked up one time. The chain is built from TRBV9 and TRBJ2-7; 12 bases fit TRBD2. The CDR3 has 15 residues. After removal of 1 base from V and 6 bases from J, the junction contained 5 bases not matched to a gene. CDR1 is SGDLS and CDR2 is YYNGEE in the germline V gene. CDR3: CASSVLGLAGSEQYF. CDR3 sequence (DNA): TGTGCCAGCAGCGTACTTGGACTAGCGGGATCCGAGCAGTACTTC. Together with reference TRBV9 and TRBJ2-7, the CDR3 gives the full variable domain: DSGVTQTPKHLITATGQRVTLRCSPRSGDLSVYWYQQSLDQGLQFLIQYYNGEERAKGNILERFSAQQFPDLHSELNLSSLELGDSALYFCASSVLGLAGSEQYFGPGTRLTVT.

The chain carries TRBV28 and TRBJ2-7; 7 nucleotides align to TRBD2. The CDR3 is 15 amino acids. V was pared by 4 bases and J by 6 bases, with 12 bases of the junction left unmatched. Germline lookup yields CDR1 MDHEN and CDR2 SYDVKM. The DNA for the CDR3 is TGTGCCAGCAGTTACGTCGGGGCGGGAGAACTCGAGCAGTACTTC. This translates into CASSYVGAGELEQYF.

Note on this clone: A far larger clone is just one base off, so this is likely a read error. This same CDR3 is encoded by further DNA sequences in the sample. The chain joins TRBV5-4 to TRBJ2-5, with 13 bases fitting TRBD2. The ends lost 4 bases at V and 4 bases at J; junction bases unmatched: 7. The length of the CDR3 is 16 residues. CDR1 and CDR2 from the germline V gene are SGHNT and YYREEE (reference sequence). CDR3 DNA: TGTGCCAGCAGCCACGGGACTAGCGGGATCCTAGAGACCCAGTACTTC. This gives the protein CASSHGTSGILETQYF.

This clone was observed a single time. This sequence joins TRBV5-8 and TRBJ2-1; TRBD2 matches 7 bases. CDR3 length equals 16 residues. CDR1 is SGHTS and CDR2 is YDEGEE in the germline V gene. With V trimmed by 4 bases and J by 4 bases, 11 bases remained unmatched. The CDR3 is CASSPRTRPIYNEQFF. DNA of the CDR3: TGTGCCAGCAGCCCACGGACTAGGCCTATATACAATGAGCAGTTCTTC.

The chain employs TRBV7-9 and TRBJ1-2; TRBD1 matches at 10 bases. With 6 bases clipped from V and 7 bases from J, the junction kept 5 bases outside the gene matches. The CDR3 loop spans 13 amino acids. Germline assignment: CDR1 SEHNR and CDR2 FQNEAQ (reference sequence). Here the CDR3 DNA reads TGTGCCAGCAGACGTGGACAGGGGGTTGGCTACACCTTC. Protein product: CASRRGQGVGYTF.

The genes are TRBV28 and TRBJ2-1; no reliable D call. Germline V gives CDR1 MDHEN, CDR2 SYDVKM. Trimming removed 4 bases at V and 4 bases at J, with 2 bases between. This CDR3 region has 11 residues. The CDR3, as DNA: TGTGCCAGCAGTTATTACAATGAGCAGTTCTTC. Encoded protein: CASSYYNEQFF.

This clone occurred a few times. The chain has TRBV5-4 and TRBJ2-7; tentatively, D is TRBD2 (5 bases). CDR3 length equals 15 residues. Between the trimmed V and J ends, which lost 1 base and 5 bases, there was a span of 16 bases. Looked up from germline, CDR1 is SGHNT and CDR2 is YYREEE (reference sequence). The CDR3 is CASSLSVGMTDEQYF. The CDR3 DNA reads TGTGCCAGCAGCTTGAGCGTCGGGATGACGGACGAGCAGTACTTC. Full variable domain (outside the CDR3, taken from reference TRBV5-4 and TRBJ2-7): ETGVTQSPTHLIKTRGQQVTLRCSSQSGHNTVSWYQQALGQGPQFIFQYYREEENGRGNFPPRFSGLQFPNYSSELNVNALELDDSALYLCASSLSVGMTDEQYFGPGTRLTVT.